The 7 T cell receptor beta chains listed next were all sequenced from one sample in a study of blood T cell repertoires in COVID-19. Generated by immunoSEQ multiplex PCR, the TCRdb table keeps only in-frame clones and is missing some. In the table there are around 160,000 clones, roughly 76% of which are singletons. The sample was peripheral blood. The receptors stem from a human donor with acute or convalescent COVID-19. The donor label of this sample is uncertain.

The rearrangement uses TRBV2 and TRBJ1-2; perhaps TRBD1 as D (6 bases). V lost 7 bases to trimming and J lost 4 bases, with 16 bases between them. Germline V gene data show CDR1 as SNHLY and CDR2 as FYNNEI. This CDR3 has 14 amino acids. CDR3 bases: TGTGCCAGCAAGCCTCAGGGGCAGGGCTATGGCTACACCTTC. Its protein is CASKPQGQGYGYTF. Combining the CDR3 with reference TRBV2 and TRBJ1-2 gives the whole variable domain EPEVTQTPSHQVTQMGQEVILRCVPISNHLYFYWYRQILGQKVEFLVSFYNNEISEKSEIFDDQFSVERPDGSNFTLKIRSTKLEDSAMYFCASKPQGQGYGYTFGSGTRLTVV.

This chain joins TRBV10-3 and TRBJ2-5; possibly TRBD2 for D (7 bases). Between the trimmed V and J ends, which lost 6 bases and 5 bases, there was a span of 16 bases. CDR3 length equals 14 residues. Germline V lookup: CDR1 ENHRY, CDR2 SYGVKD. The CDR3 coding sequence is TGTGCCATCAGCAGGGAGGGGGTAGGGGAGACCCAGTACTTC. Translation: CAISREGVGETQYF.

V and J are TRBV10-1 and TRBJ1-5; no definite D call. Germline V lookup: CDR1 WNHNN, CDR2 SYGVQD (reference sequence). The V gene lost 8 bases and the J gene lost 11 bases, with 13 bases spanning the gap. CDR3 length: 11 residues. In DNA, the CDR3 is TGCGCCAGCCCTAAGGGAGGGACCCAGCATTTT. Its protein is CASPKGGTQHF.

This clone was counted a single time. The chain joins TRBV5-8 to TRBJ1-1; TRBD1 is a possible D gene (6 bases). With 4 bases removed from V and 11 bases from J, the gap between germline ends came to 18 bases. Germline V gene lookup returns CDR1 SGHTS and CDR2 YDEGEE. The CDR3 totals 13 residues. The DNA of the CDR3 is TGTGCCAGCAGCAGGCGGGGGGCGATTGGCGCTTTCTTT. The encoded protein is CASSRRGAIGAFF.

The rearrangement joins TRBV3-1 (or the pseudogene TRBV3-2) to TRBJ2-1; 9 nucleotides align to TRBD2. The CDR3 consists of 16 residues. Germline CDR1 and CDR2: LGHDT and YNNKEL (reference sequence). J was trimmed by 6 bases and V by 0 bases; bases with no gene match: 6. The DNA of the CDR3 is TGTGCCAGCAGCCAAGATGGGCTAGCGGGGATCAATGAGCAGTTCTTC. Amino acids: CASSQDGLAGINEQFF.

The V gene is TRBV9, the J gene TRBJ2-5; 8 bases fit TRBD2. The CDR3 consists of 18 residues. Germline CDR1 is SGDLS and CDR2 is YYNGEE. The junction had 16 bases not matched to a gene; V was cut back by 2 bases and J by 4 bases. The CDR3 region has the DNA TGTGCCAGCAGCGTTAGTGAGACGTACCGCGGGGGGCCAGAGACCCAGTACTTC. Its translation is CASSVSETYRGGPETQYF.

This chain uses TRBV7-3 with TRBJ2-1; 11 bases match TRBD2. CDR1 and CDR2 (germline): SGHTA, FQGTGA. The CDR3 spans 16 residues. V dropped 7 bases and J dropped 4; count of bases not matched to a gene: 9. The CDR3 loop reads CASISYRTSGYNEQFF. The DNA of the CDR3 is TGTGCCAGCATCTCATACCGGACTAGCGGGTACAATGAGCAGTTCTTC.